This passage covers 4 T cell receptor beta chains from one sample sequenced in a study of cytomegalovirus exposure and HLA in healthy donors. Assay used: immunoSEQ multiplex PCR; TCRdb lists only in-frame clones, some missing. The top ten hold about 1.1% of the sample, which has about 120,000 clones, roughly 89% seen once. Input material: PBMCs. Source of these receptors: a woman aged 18-29 years in good health and CMV-seronegative.

The count of this clone is one. V gene TRBV11-2 combines with J gene TRBJ2-5; D perhaps matches TRBD1 (6 bases). The germline V gene has CDR1 SGHAT and CDR2 FQNNGV. The ends were cut back, 5 bases at V and 2 bases at J, with 15 bases in the middle. The CDR3 covers 15 residues. CDR3 nucleotide sequence: TGTGCCAGCAGCCTTAGCTGGACAGAACAAGAGACCCAGTACTTC. Its translation is CASSLSWTEQETQYF.

CDR3 sequence reads: CASSQESFMDSQIRYEQYV. The CDR3, as DNA: TGTGCCAGCAGCCAAGAGAGCTTTATGGACAGTCAAATTCGCTACGAGCAGTACGTC. The chain combines TRBV14 with TRBJ2-7, with a weak D call TRBD1 (6 bases). This CDR3 is 19 amino acids long. Germline V gene sequence: CDR1 SGHDN, CDR2 FVKESK. V was shortened by 0 bases and J by 3 bases, with 24 bases between the two germline ends.

Concerning this clone itself: One junction end disagrees with the germline gene, perhaps due to a read error. This chain joins TRBV2 and TRBJ1-5; TRBD1 might be the D (6 bases). The CDR3 runs 14 residues. CDR1 SNHLY and CDR2 FYNNEI come from the germline V gene. The CDR3 DNA sequence: TGTGCCAGCACTGAAGGACAGTCCAATCAGCCCCAGCATTTT. As protein: CASTEGQSNQPQHF.

The chain couples TRBV4-3 to TRBJ2-5, with TRBD1 as a possible D gene (5 bases). Trimming shortened V by 4 bases and J by 0 bases, and 9 bases separated the two germline ends. The CDR3 runs 14 residues. Germline-derived CDR1 and CDR2 are LGHNA and YSLEER. The CDR3: CASSPAGNQETQYF. CDR3 bases: TGCGCCAGCAGCCCCGCAGGGAACCAAGAGACCCAGTACTTC.